This T cell receptor beta chain was captured by sequencing in a study of T-cell reconstitution after alpha-beta-depleted transplantation in children. Unique molecular identifiers tagged the TCRbeta library. MiXCR was run by TCRdb on the PCR reads, yielding one entry per CDR3 protein. In the table there are around 200,000 distinct CDR3 sequences, approximately 7% of which are singletons. The length of the CDR3 is 13 residues. V lost 4 bases, J lost 6 bases, and 11 bases lay in between. Germline CDR1 reads SGHDT; CDR2 reads YYEEEE. This clonotype came up many times. This clonotype was obtained from a human donor who donated a stem cell graft to a child with Wiskott-Aldrich syndrome. J is TRBJ2-1 and V is TRBV5-6; possible D gene TRBD2, 5 bases. The source was PBMCs from the stem cell graft donor, collected from the stem cell graft. Here the CDR3 DNA reads TGTGCCAGCAGCCTAGGAGGTCCCAATGAGCAGTTCTTC. The encoded protein is CASSLGGPNEQFF. Full variable domain (outside the CDR3, taken from reference TRBV5-6 and TRBJ2-1): DAGVTQSPTHLIKTRGQQVTLRCSPKSGHDTVSWYQQALGQGPQFIFQYYEEEERQRGNFPDRFSGHQFPNYSSELNVNALLLGDSALYLCASSLGGPNEQFFGPGTRLTVL.